The present T cell receptor beta chain was sequenced within a study of glioma-infiltrating T cells after dendritic cell vaccination. This CDR3 contains 13 residues. Trimming removed 6 bases at V and 6 bases at J, with 12 bases between. In germline, CDR1 is SGHVS, CDR2 FQNEAQ. TCRB CDR3 was amplified from 2 ug genomic DNA or less. The primer mix had 60 V beta and 13 J beta primers. Sequenced by immunoSEQ multiplex PCR; TCRdb stores in-frame clones only, minus some. Of over 90,000 clones in the sample, approximately 87% were seen once. Patients had residual fresh-frozen tumor tissue and more than two years of survival data. Blood PBMC samples: pre-vaccination, two weeks post third vaccination, and at tumor progression. This clone has just one count.

Sequenced here: blood, sampled before dendritic cell vaccination. The clonotype comes from a human donor with glioblastoma. This chain joins TRBV7-8 and TRBJ1-5; D unresolved. In DNA, the CDR3 is TGTGCCAGCAGAATGGAGGCTCGTCAGCCCCAGCATTTT. This translates into CASRMEARQPQHF.